Following are 18 T cell receptor beta chains from one sample sequenced in a study of the immune and genomic landscape of osteosarcoma. Clones were read by immunoSEQ multiplex PCR, and TCRdb kept only the in-frame ones, dropping some. The sample carries approximately 1,500 clones, around 67% recorded once. Sequencing was performed on metastatic tumor tissue from the lung. These receptors were collected from a woman aged 30 to 39 with osteosarcoma.

The J gene is TRBJ2-1, the V gene TRBV5-5, with 11 nucleotides matching TRBD2. Germline lookup yields CDR1 SGHKS and CDR2 YYEKEE (reference sequence). This CDR3 has 16 residues. The junction had 7 bases not matched to a gene; V was cut back by 0 bases and J by 8 bases. The CDR3 loop is CASSLELAGAGDEQFF. The CDR3 DNA sequence: TGTGCCAGCAGCTTGGAACTAGCGGGGGCAGGCGATGAGCAGTTCTTC.

The rearrangement links TRBV5-6 to TRBJ1-3, with 8 nucleotides matching TRBD1. Trimming at V came to 2 bases and at J to 7 bases, leaving 5 bases not matched to a gene. CDR3 length: 14 amino acids. Germline V gene data show CDR1 as SGHDT and CDR2 as YYEEEE. The CDR3: CASSFQGAQNTIYF. Here the CDR3 DNA reads TGTGCCAGCAGCTTCCAGGGGGCACAGAACACCATATATTTT.

The chain joins TRBV2 to TRBJ1-2; possibly TRBD1 for D (5 bases). V was shortened by 2 bases and J by 5 bases, with 9 bases between the two germline ends. CDR3 length: 13 residues. The germline CDR1 and CDR2 sequences are SNHLY and FYNNEI. CDR3 sequence (DNA): TGTGCCAGCAGTGAATTTGGGGGGTATGGCTACACCTTC. Protein product: CASSEFGGYGYTF.

This clone was observed a few times. The rearrangement links TRBV7-8 to TRBJ2-2; TRBD1 is a possible D gene (5 bases). From germline, CDR1 is SGHVS and CDR2 FQNEAQ. The CDR3 loop spans 15 amino acids. Trimming removed 2 bases from V and 6 bases from J, with 13 bases in between. CDR3 bases: TGTGCCAGCAGCTTATTTTCAGGGCTTCCCGGGGAGCTGTTTTTT. As protein: CASSLFSGLPGELFF.

The chain couples TRBV2 to TRBJ2-4; 8 bases are a match to TRBD2. The length of the CDR3 is 16 residues. After removal of 5 bases from V and 1 base from J, the junction contained 7 bases not matched to a gene. Germline V CDR1 and CDR2: SNHLY, FYNNEI. DNA of the CDR3: TGTGCCAGCAGTCATTCTAGCGGGTCGGCCAAAAACATTCAGTACTTC. Translated: CASSHSSGSAKNIQYF.

The chain combines TRBV5-1 with TRBJ2-5; 8 nucleotides match TRBD2. The CDR3 is made up of 14 amino acids. Germline values: CDR1 SGHRS, CDR2 YFSETQ. J lost 1 base, V lost 4 bases, and 3 bases had no gene match. Here the CDR3 reads CASSGSGSQETQYF. The DNA of the CDR3 is TGCGCCAGCAGCGGGAGCGGGAGCCAAGAGACCCAGTACTTC.

The rearrangement joins TRBV18 to TRBJ2-7, with TRBD1 identical over 8 bases. Trimming removed 0 bases from V and 2 bases from J; junction bases left unmatched: 6. CDR1 is KGHSH and CDR2 is LQKENI in the germline V gene. The CDR3 length is 16 residues. The CDR3 nucleotides read TGTGCCAGCTCACCACCAGACGGGACAGGTCCCTACGAGCAGTACTTC. It encodes CASSPPDGTGPYEQYF.

This rearrangement joins TRBV30 to TRBJ2-7; 10 bases are shared with TRBD1. Germline loops: CDR1 GTSNPN, CDR2 SVGIG (reference sequence). This CDR3 has 14 residues. The V and J ends lost 0 bases and 4 bases, in that order; junction bases with no gene match: 3. The CDR3 bases are TGTGCCTGGAGTGTCGGGACAGGGGATTACGAGCAGTACTTC. Translating gives CAWSVGTGDYEQYF.

This clone was counted a single time. V gene TRBV5-1 combines with J gene TRBJ2-2, with TRBD2 identical over 9 bases. V trimming: 4 bases; J trimming: 4 bases; junction bases outside the gene matches: 5. CDR1 and CDR2 (germline): SGHRS, YFSETQ. The CDR3 loop spans 15 amino acids. The CDR3 here is CASSGLLAGTGELFF. The CDR3 DNA sequence: TGCGCCAGCAGCGGACTACTAGCGGGCACCGGGGAGCTGTTTTTT.

The chain's CDR3 is CASSHPPSGTSGLTYEQYF. The CDR3 DNA is TGTGCCAGCAGCCACCCACCATCAGGGACTAGCGGGTTGACCTACGAGCAGTACTTC. This chain links TRBV7-9 with TRBJ2-7; 12 nucleotides line up with TRBD2. The V gene's germline CDR1 is SEHNR and CDR2 FQNEAQ (reference sequence). The CDR3 has 19 residues. Germline trimming cut 5 bases from V and 2 bases from J; bases unmatched to any gene: 16.

The rearrangement links TRBV7-9 to TRBJ2-1; possibly TRBD1 for D (5 bases). This CDR3 spans 16 amino acids. Germline CDR1 is SEHNR and CDR2 is FQNEAQ (reference sequence). Trimming pared 5 bases from V and 5 bases from J, leaving 19 bases between. The CDR3 nucleotides are TGTGCCAGCAGCAGACAGACCCTGAGTACTGACAATGAGCAGTTCTTC. Translating it yields CASSRQTLSTDNEQFF.

The rearrangement uses TRBV10-3 and TRBJ2-3; D uncertain. Trimming cost V 6 bases and J 2 bases, with 9 bases left between them. From germline, CDR1 is ENHRY and CDR2 SYGVKD. The CDR3 contains 13 residues. The CDR3, as DNA: TGTGCCATCAGGCAGGACGCCACAGATACGCAGTATTTT. Protein product: CAIRQDATDTQYF.

The rearrangement joins TRBV5-4 to TRBJ1-2; D is unclear. Per germline, CDR1 SGHNT and CDR2 YYREEE (reference sequence). The CDR3 extends over 13 amino acids. V was cut by 1 base and J by 0 bases, with 4 bases left in between. CDR3 in DNA: TGTGCCAGCAGCTTGAATACTAACTATGGCTACACCTTC. It is translated as CASSLNTNYGYTF.

This clone was seen a single time. The rearrangement uses TRBV6-5 and TRBJ2-5, with TRBD2 matching over 8 bases. The CDR3 is made up of 14 amino acids. Germline assignment: CDR1 MNHEY and CDR2 SVGAGI. J gave up 2 bases and V 7 bases, and 6 bases lay outside the gene matches. The CDR3 DNA reads TGTGCCAGCATCCCGCCGGGGGGGCAAGAGACCCAGTACTTC. Its protein product is CASIPPGGQETQYF.

The CDR3: CASRITDTQYF. In DNA, the CDR3 is TGTGCCAGCAGAATCACAGATACGCAGTATTTT. The J gene is TRBJ2-3, the V gene TRBV27; D is ambiguous. The germline V and J ends were trimmed by 6 bases and 2 bases, with 3 bases remaining between them. Germline V gives CDR1 MNHEY, CDR2 SMNVEV (reference sequence). This CDR3 comprises 11 residues.

The CDR3 nucleotides are TGTGCCAGCAGCTTAGGGGGTGGGGCTGGAAACACCATATATTTT. Translating it yields CASSLGGGAGNTIYF. The chain employs TRBV7-8 and TRBJ1-3; D is ambiguous. Between the trimmed V and J ends, which lost 1 base and 2 bases, there was a span of 9 bases. CDR1 and CDR2 from the germline V gene are SGHVS and FQNEAQ. This CDR3 contains 15 residues.

This chain connects TRBV5-6 to TRBJ1-2; the D is unclear. This CDR3 has 14 residues. The V gene's germline CDR1 is SGHDT and CDR2 YYEEEE. Trimming pared 6 bases from V and 4 bases from J, leaving 16 bases between. CDR3 region: CASILGGFSYGYTF. CDR3 nucleotides: TGTGCCAGCATCCTTGGAGGGTTTTCCTATGGCTACACCTTC.

The chain is built from TRBV5-5 and TRBJ1-2, with D perhaps matching TRBD1 (5 bases). Germline-derived CDR1 and CDR2 are SGHKS and YYEKEE (reference sequence). V was shortened by 1 base and J by 7 bases, with 17 bases between the two germline ends. The CDR3 has 15 residues. CDR3 residues: CASSLHLGVGSGYTF. The CDR3 DNA sequence: TGTGCCAGCAGCTTGCATCTGGGGGTCGGGAGTGGCTACACCTTC.